This TCR beta chain was identified in a study of graft-versus-host responses after intestinal transplantation. Overall study: Anti-thymocyte globulin served as induction for all recipients, who then took tacrolimus and steroids for three to four years.

Measured with immunoSEQ multiplex PCR; TCRdb has only the in-frame clones, and not every one. The table has about 25,000 clones, around 94% seen once. The V gene's germline CDR1 is SGHRS and CDR2 YFSETQ. Trimming pared 2 bases from V and 4 bases from J, leaving 7 bases between. The CDR3 is 13 residues long. Whole-study results and caveats: High graft-versus-host to host-versus-graft clonal ratios were found in allografts of patients who had graft-donor T cell macrochimerism. Recipient marrow contained GvH clones, some of which appeared first in ileum or blood.

A word on this clone: Its antigen is currently unknown.

The sequences come from PBMCs, collected around 29 days after intestinal transplant. The sequence was collected from a human patient who received an intestinal transplant, so some T cells may come from the graft donor. This chain uses TRBV5-1 with TRBJ2-1; D is unresolved. The CDR3, as DNA: TGCGCCAGCAGCTTAGGCCAATACAATGAGCAGTTCTTC. Its translation is CASSLGQYNEQFF.